The 14 T cell receptor beta chains listed next were all sequenced from one sample in a study of blood T cell repertoires in COVID-19. The data were produced by immunoSEQ multiplex PCR, yet TCRdb's version contains in-frame clones alone and is incomplete. Of roughly 38,000 clones in the sample, 70% to 90% are singletons; the top ten hold about 9.1%. The sample taken for sequencing was peripheral blood. The receptors originated from a man aged 55 to 69 in a cohort sampled during active COVID-19.

The chain couples TRBV19 to TRBJ2-1, with 8 bases identical to TRBD2. The V gene's germline CDR1 is LNHDA and CDR2 SQIVND (reference sequence). CDR3 length: 16 residues. V shed 5 bases, J shed 1 base, and the junction held 7 bases outside the gene matches. DNA for the CDR3: TGTGCCAGTAGTTCCCGACTAGCGACTTCCTACAATGAGCAGTTCTTC. Translation: CASSSRLATSYNEQFF.

The genes are TRBV6-5 and TRBJ1-2; D uncertain. The germline V gene encodes CDR1 MNHEY and CDR2 SVGAGI. This CDR3 spans 12 amino acids. Trimming stripped 10 bases from V and 2 bases from J, with 11 bases between. The CDR3 loop is CATARANYGYTF. The CDR3 region has the DNA TGTGCCACCGCGCGGGCGAACTATGGCTACACCTTC.

This clone is medium-sized within its sample. CDR3 bases: TGTGCCAGCTCACTCGGGGTGGGGTCCTACGAGCAGTACTTC. The encoded protein is CASSLGVGSYEQYF. The chain links TRBV18 to TRBJ2-7; TRBD2 might be the D (5 bases). The V gene's germline CDR1 is KGHSH and CDR2 LQKENI. V was shortened by 4 bases and J by 1 base, with 11 bases between the two germline ends. CDR3 length equals 14 residues.

This clone was found a few times. The CDR3 DNA reads TGTGCCAGCAGTGAATTCGGCACCGGGGAGCTGTTTTTT. Amino acids: CASSEFGTGELFF. The chain combines TRBV25-1 with TRBJ2-2; D ambiguous. Trimming took 1 base from V and 4 from J, leaving 4 bases between them. The CDR3 spans 13 residues. The germline gives CDR1 MGHDK, CDR2 SYGVNS.

The rearrangement links TRBV9 to TRBJ1-3; unclear D gene. Germline assignment: CDR1 SGDLS and CDR2 YYNGEE. V shed 3 bases and J shed 2 bases, with 3 bases lying between them. The length of the CDR3 is 12 residues. The CDR3 is CASSAAGNTIYF. The CDR3 DNA sequence: TGTGCCAGCAGCGCCGCTGGAAACACCATATATTTT.

Only one count was recorded for this clone. The chain has TRBV15 and TRBJ2-3, with 11 bases identical to TRBD2. CDR1 is LNHNV and CDR2 is YYDKDF in the germline V gene (reference sequence). The length of the CDR3 is 15 residues. Unmatched junction bases numbered 4, after V lost 5 bases and J lost 3 bases. CDR3 in amino acids: CATSVTSGATDTQYF. The CDR3 region has the DNA TGTGCCACCAGCGTGACTAGCGGGGCGACAGATACGCAGTATTTT.

The chain recombines TRBV18 with TRBJ2-7; D unresolved. CDR1 is KGHSH, CDR2 LQKENI, per germline. With 0 bases removed from V and 7 bases from J, the gap between germline ends came to 10 bases. This CDR3 is 13 amino acids long. The CDR3 region is CASSPPLTREQYF. The CDR3 region has the DNA TGTGCCAGCTCACCACCCCTCACGAGGGAGCAGTACTTC.

The V gene is TRBV18, the J gene TRBJ2-5; TRBD2 agrees at 10 bases. The CDR3 is made up of 15 amino acids. Per germline, CDR1 KGHSH and CDR2 LQKENI. V lost 6 bases, J lost 2 bases, and 6 bases stayed unmatched. The CDR3 loop is CASSLTSGEQETQYF. The CDR3 DNA is TGTGCCAGCTCCCTAACTAGCGGGGAGCAAGAGACCCAGTACTTC.

The chain recombines TRBV5-1 with TRBJ1-2; 7 positions match TRBD1. The V gene's germline CDR1 is SGHRS and CDR2 YFSETQ. J was trimmed by 8 bases and V by 3 bases; bases with no gene match: 7. This CDR3 spans 13 amino acids. CDR3 in DNA: TGCGCCAGCAGCTCCACAGGGGTGGGGGGCTACACCTTC. Its protein is CASSSTGVGGYTF.

V is TRBV15 and J is TRBJ1-4, with 7 nucleotides matching TRBD1. V gave up 3 bases and J gave up 7 bases; unmatched junction bases: 11. Germline-derived CDR1 and CDR2 are LNHNV and YYDKDF (reference sequence). The CDR3 totals 16 residues. The CDR3 region is CATSSFRQGISEKLFF. CDR3 bases: TGTGCCACCAGCAGCTTTCGACAGGGTATAAGTGAAAAACTGTTTTTT.

This rearrangement joins TRBV18 to TRBJ2-7, with 9 bases that match TRBD1. The V and J ends lost 4 bases and 0 bases, in that order; junction bases with no gene match: 4. This CDR3 is 15 amino acids long. From germline, CDR1 is KGHSH and CDR2 LQKENI. As DNA, the CDR3 is TGTGCCAGCTCACTGGGGGGACAGGGCTCCTACGAGCAGTACTTC. It codes for CASSLGGQGSYEQYF.

This chain links TRBV19 with TRBJ1-3; D may be TRBD1 (5 bases). Trimming pared 6 bases from V and 2 bases from J, leaving 11 bases between. This CDR3 comprises 14 residues. Looked up from germline, CDR1 is LNHDA and CDR2 is SQIVND (reference sequence). CDR3 nucleotide sequence: TGTGCCAGTAGCGGGGGGTTGGCTGGAAACACCATATATTTT. Translating gives CASSGGLAGNTIYF.

The genes are TRBV27 and TRBJ1-6; 7 nucleotides agree with TRBD1. Germline CDR1 reads MNHEY; CDR2 reads SMNVEV (reference sequence). Germline trimming cut 2 bases from V and 10 bases from J; bases unmatched to any gene: 5. This CDR3 region has 14 residues. For the CDR3, the DNA is TGTGCCAGCAGTTTAGAAGGGGGCGCATCACCCCTCCACTTT. It is translated as CASSLEGGASPLHF.

The V gene is TRBV24-1, the J gene TRBJ1-2; 7 bases map to TRBD1. The CDR3 loop spans 14 amino acids. V lost 4 bases and J lost 8; bases outside the gene matches: 9. Germline V gene data show CDR1 as KGHDR and CDR2 as SFDVKD. The CDR3 here is CATSESTGVRGYTF. For the CDR3, the DNA is TGTGCCACCAGTGAGTCTACAGGGGTGCGCGGCTACACCTTC.